This T cell receptor (beta chain) comes out of a study of blood T cell repertoires in COVID-19. In the original workflow: Researchers report that nucleated cell counts were estimated from reference gene primer amplification. The repertoire was sequenced with immunoSEQ multiplex PCR; TCRdb's copy has only in-frame clones and lacks some. That table furnishes V, J and clone size, whereas the DNA furnished D and trimming. This table holds 90,000 to 140,000 clones, approximately 78% found once. CDR3 length: 17 amino acids. The germline V gene encodes CDR1 MGHRA and CDR2 YSYEKL. Trimming removed 4 bases from V and 4 bases from J; junction bases left unmatched: 12.

Material for sequencing was peripheral blood. V usage is TRBV4-1 and J usage is TRBJ2-1; 8 nucleotides line up with TRBD2. The sequence came from a woman older than 75 with acute or convalescent COVID-19. CDR3 bases: TGCGCCAGCAGCCCCAAGGAACTAGCGGCGTTATACAATGAGCAGTTCTTC. Amino acid sequence: CASSPKELAALYNEQFF.